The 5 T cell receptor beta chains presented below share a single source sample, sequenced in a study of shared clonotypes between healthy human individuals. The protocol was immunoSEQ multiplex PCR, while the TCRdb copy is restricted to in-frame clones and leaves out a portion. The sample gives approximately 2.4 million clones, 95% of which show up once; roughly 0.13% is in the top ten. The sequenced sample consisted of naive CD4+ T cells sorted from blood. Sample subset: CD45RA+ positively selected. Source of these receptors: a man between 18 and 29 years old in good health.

The CDR3 nucleotides read TGTGCCAGCAGTGAATCCGGGATCCCTGTGGGCCGGTACTTC. Protein sequence: CASSESGIPVGRYF. The chain has TRBV25-1 and TRBJ2-7; D perhaps matches TRBD2 (5 bases). Trimming removed 1 base from V and 12 bases from J, with 19 bases in between. Looked up from germline, CDR1 is MGHDK and CDR2 is SYGVNS. The CDR3 spans 14 residues.

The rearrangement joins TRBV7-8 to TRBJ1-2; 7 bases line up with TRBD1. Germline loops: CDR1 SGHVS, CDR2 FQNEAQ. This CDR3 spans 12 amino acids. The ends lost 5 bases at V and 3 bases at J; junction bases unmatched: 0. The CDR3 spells CASSQGDYGYTF. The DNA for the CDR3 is TGTGCCAGCAGCCAGGGGGACTATGGCTACACCTTC.

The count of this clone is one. Here the CDR3 DNA reads TGTGCCAGCAGCCAAGAAGGTGGCACTGAAGCTTTCTTT. Translation: CASSQEGGTEAFF. The chain links TRBV4-2 to TRBJ1-1, with no clear D. The V end was cut by 0 bases, the J end by 4 bases, with 6 bases between. The CDR3 sequence is 13 residues long. Germline lookup yields CDR1 LGHNA and CDR2 YNFKEQ.

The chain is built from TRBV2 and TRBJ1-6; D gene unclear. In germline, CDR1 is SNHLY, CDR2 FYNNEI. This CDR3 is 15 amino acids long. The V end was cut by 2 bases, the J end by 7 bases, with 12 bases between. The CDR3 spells CASSEPPGPNSPLHF. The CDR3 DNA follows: TGTGCCAGCAGTGAACCTCCAGGCCCGAATTCACCCCTCCACTTT.

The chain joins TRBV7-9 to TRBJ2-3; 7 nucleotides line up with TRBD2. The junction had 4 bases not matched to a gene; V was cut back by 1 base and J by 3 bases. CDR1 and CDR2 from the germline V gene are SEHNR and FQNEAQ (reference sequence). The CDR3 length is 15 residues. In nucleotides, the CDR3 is TGTGCCAGCAGCTTAGGCGGGAGTGGTACAGATACGCAGTATTTT. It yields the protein CASSLGGSGTDTQYF.